This TCR beta chain was documented in a study of shared clonotypes between healthy human individuals. Notes on the study in general: Clonotypes that were shared across several donors made up roughly 5.2% of naive CD4 clonotypes.

Method: immunoSEQ multiplex PCR; TCRdb's copy keeps in-frame clones and lacks some. The table lists approximately 980,000 clones, over 60% of them singletons. Looked up from germline, CDR1 is SGHNT and CDR2 is YENEEA. Trimming stripped 0 bases from V and 7 bases from J, with 7 bases between. CDR3 length equals 13 residues. A note on this clone: Its specificity is not known. Other DNA sequences in the same sample also yield this CDR3.

This receptor was taken from a man aged 18 to 29 in good health. Sequences were obtained from memory CD4+ T cells sorted from blood. Specified subset: CD45RA-negative fraction. V gene TRBV11-3 combines with J gene TRBJ2-1; perhaps TRBD1 as D (5 bases). CDR3 nucleotides: TGTGCCAGCAGCTTAGATAGGGGAAATGAGCAGTTCTTC. Its translation is CASSLDRGNEQFF.